The 25 T cell receptor beta chains below were found in one sample sequenced in a study of shared clonotypes between healthy human individuals. Profiling relied on immunoSEQ multiplex PCR, and the TCRdb table lists in-frame clones only, not all of them. The repertoire consists of around 690,000 clones, with around 91% occurring once and the leading ten covering 34%. The sequencing input was memory CD8+ T cells from PBMCs. This sample's subset: CD45RO+ cells pooled with CCR7-negative TemRA cells. These receptors all come from a man between 18 and 35 years old in good health. Some clones in this sample may be carry-over from other donors' samples.

The rearrangement joins TRBV27 to TRBJ2-2; D is unclear. Germline CDR1 MNHEY, CDR2 SMNVEV (reference sequence). V dropped 6 bases and J dropped 0 bases, with 5 bases sitting between them. This CDR3 is built from 13 residues. The CDR3 sequence: CASRLANTGELFF. The CDR3, as DNA: TGTGCCAGCAGACTGGCGAACACCGGGGAGCTGTTTTTT.

The chain has TRBV19 and TRBJ1-1; TRBD1 is a possible D gene (6 bases). Germline CDR1 is LNHDA and CDR2 is SQIVND (reference sequence). Trimming removed 4 bases at V and 4 bases at J, with 16 bases between. The CDR3 runs 15 residues. The CDR3 loop is CASSTENRVSTEAFF. The CDR3 nucleotides are TGTGCCAGTAGTACAGAAAACAGGGTTAGCACTGAAGCTTTCTTT.

This chain connects TRBV9 to TRBJ1-1; no definite D call. Looked up from germline, CDR1 is SGDLS and CDR2 is YYNGEE. The CDR3 loop spans 14 amino acids. V was clipped by 4 bases and J by 0 bases, with 10 bases between them. DNA of the CDR3: TGTGCCAGCAGCCCCCGGGCCGTGAACACTGAAGCTTTCTTT. Translated, it gives CASSPRAVNTEAFF.

The J gene is TRBJ1-4, the V gene TRBV28, with 8 positions matching TRBD1. With 6 bases clipped from V and 2 bases from J, the junction kept 8 bases outside the gene matches. Germline V gene lookup returns CDR1 MDHEN and CDR2 SYDVKM. The CDR3 has 16 amino acids. For the CDR3, the DNA is TGTGCCAGCAGCCAAAGACAGGGGCGCACTAATGAAAAACTGTTTTTT. Its protein product is CASSQRQGRTNEKLFF.

The V gene is TRBV28, the J gene TRBJ2-7; TRBD1 might be the D (5 bases). Per germline, CDR1 MDHEN and CDR2 SYDVKM. The CDR3 covers 19 residues. Trimming removed 8 bases from V and 4 bases from J, with 33 bases in between. CDR3 DNA: TGTGCCAGCCCGCCAGTTTGGAATTTTTCTCGGGCAGGGTCGTACGAGCAGTACTTC. It yields the protein CASPPVWNFSRAGSYEQYF.

The CDR3 here is CASSEVSGEQYF. For the CDR3, the DNA is TGTGCCAGCAGTGAAGTTTCGGGCGAGCAGTACTTC. V usage is TRBV25-1 and J usage is TRBJ2-7; D uncertain. Between the trimmed V and J ends, which lost 2 bases and 6 bases, there was a span of 8 bases. The CDR3 is 12 amino acids. Germline V gene sequence: CDR1 MGHDK, CDR2 SYGVNS.

V gene TRBV5-4 combines with J gene TRBJ2-7; the match to TRBD1 covers 12 bases. The germline V gene has CDR1 SGHNT and CDR2 YYREEE (reference sequence). The CDR3 length is 15 residues. Germline trimming cut 3 bases from V and 5 bases from J; bases unmatched to any gene: 6. The CDR3 bases are TGTGCCAGCAGCTCCGCCGGGACAGGGGGCGACGAGCAGTACTTC. Its protein product is CASSSAGTGGDEQYF.

The rearrangement links TRBV21-1 to TRBJ1-5; the DNA was not compared with TRBD1, the D call given in the table. TRBV21-1 is noted as a pseudogene. This CDR3 is 17 amino acids long. CDR3 residues: CASSKAWDRGVDQPQHF. CDR3 in DNA: TGTGCCAGCAGCAAAGCGTGGGACAGGGGAGTCGATCAGCCCCAGCATTTT.

This clone was detected once. The chain has TRBV6-1 and TRBJ2-7; TRBD1 is a possible D gene (5 bases). Per germline, CDR1 MNHNS and CDR2 SASEGT. The CDR3 consists of 13 residues. Trimming stripped 8 bases from V and 6 bases from J, with 17 bases between. As DNA, the CDR3 is TGTGCCAGCCAGCTGTGGCAGGGAAGCGAGCAGTACTTC. The encoded protein is CASQLWQGSEQYF.

The rearrangement joins TRBV7-9 to TRBJ2-4; D gene uncertain. The germline V gene has CDR1 SEHNR and CDR2 FQNEAQ (reference sequence). The V gene lost 5 bases and the J gene lost 2 bases, with 10 bases spanning the gap. The CDR3 totals 14 residues. This CDR3 is CASSAQITKNIQYF. CDR3 sequence (DNA): TGTGCCAGCAGCGCCCAGATTACCAAAAACATTCAGTACTTC. Using reference TRBV7-9 and TRBJ2-4 for the parts outside the CDR3, the full variable domain is DTGVSQNPRHKITKRGQNVTFRCDPISEHNRLYWYRQTLGQGPEFLTYFQNEAQLEKSRLLSDRFSAERPKGSFSTLEIQRTEQGDSAMYLCASSAQITKNIQYFGAGTRLSVL.

The V gene is TRBV29-1, the J gene TRBJ2-5; 8 nucleotides match TRBD2. Gene TRBJ2-7 matches the end of the DNA better, so the J call may be wrong. This CDR3 spans 13 amino acids. Germline V gene lookup returns CDR1 SQVTM and CDR2 ANQGSEA. The CDR3: CSVRAGEMGEQYF. The CDR3 DNA follows: TGCAGCGTTCGAGCGGGAGAAATGGGCGAGCAGTACTTC.

This clone was counted a few times. Distinct nucleotide sequences in the sample also encode this CDR3. The genes are TRBV11-2 and TRBJ2-6; D gene ambiguous. The germline gives CDR1 SGHAT, CDR2 FQNNGV. V dropped 1 base and J dropped 0 bases, with 4 bases sitting between them. The CDR3 is 15 amino acids. The CDR3 bases are TGTGCCAGCAGCTTAGCTGGCTCTGGGGCCAACGTCCTGACTTTC. Its translation: CASSLAGSGANVLTF. The whole variable domain, filled in from reference TRBV11-2 and TRBJ2-6, reads EAGVAQSPRYKIIEKRQSVAFWCNPISGHATLYWYQQILGQGPKLLIQFQNNGVVDDSQLPKDRFSAERLKGVDSTLKIQPAKLEDSAVYLCASSLAGSGANVLTFGAGSRLTVL.

The chain has TRBV13 and TRBJ2-7; 15 bases line up with TRBD2. The J segment lost 5 bases and the V segment lost 1 base, leaving 6 bases of the junction unmatched. The CDR3 spans 17 residues. Per germline, CDR1 PRHDT and CDR2 FYEKMQ (reference sequence). CDR3 protein: CASSLVGLAGGPDEQYF. In DNA form, the CDR3 reads TGTGCCAGCAGCTTAGTCGGACTAGCGGGAGGGCCCGACGAGCAGTACTTC.

This chain uses TRBV19 with TRBJ2-7; TRBD2 matches at 8 bases. The CDR3 contains 15 residues. V gave up 2 bases and J gave up 1 base; unmatched junction bases: 4. Per germline, CDR1 LNHDA and CDR2 SQIVND (reference sequence). CDR3: CASSIIAGPSYEQYF. The CDR3 nucleotides read TGTGCCAGTAGTATAATAGCGGGACCATCCTACGAGCAGTACTTC.

This clone has a handful of counts. The chain employs TRBV5-6 and TRBJ2-7, with D perhaps TRBD1 (6 bases). Germline values: CDR1 SGHDT, CDR2 YYEEEE. CDR3 size: 14 residues. Trimming took off 4 bases at V and 3 bases at J, with 14 bases between the two ends. The CDR3 protein is CASSHGTRVYEQYF. In nucleotides, the CDR3 is TGTGCCAGCAGCCACGGGACACGAGTCTACGAGCAGTACTTC.

The chain recombines TRBV2 with TRBJ2-7; D unresolved. Per germline, CDR1 SNHLY and CDR2 FYNNEI. CDR3 length equals 16 residues. The ends were cut back, 0 bases at V and 2 bases at J, with 14 bases in the middle. CDR3 loop: CASSEARQALTYEQYF. The DNA for the CDR3 is TGTGCCAGCAGTGAAGCGCGGCAGGCTCTCACCTACGAGCAGTACTTC.

The CDR3 DNA is TGCGCCAGCAGCCAAGATGACGAGCGGGAGGGTTATAATGAGCAGTTCTTC. This gives the protein CASSQDDEREGYNEQFF. J is TRBJ2-1 and V is TRBV4-3; 10 bases fit TRBD2. Germline assignment: CDR1 LGHNA and CDR2 YSLEER. V dropped 0 bases and J dropped 7; count of bases not matched to a gene: 9. The CDR3 is made up of 17 amino acids.

The CDR3 region is CASTGDTYEQYF. CDR3 sequence (DNA): TGTGCCAGCACAGGAGACACCTACGAGCAGTACTTC. This chain connects TRBV7-9 to TRBJ2-7; D gene uncertain. This CDR3 region has 12 residues. Germline lookup yields CDR1 SEHNR and CDR2 FQNEAQ (reference sequence). V was shortened by 7 bases and J by 2 bases, with 9 bases between the two germline ends.

The chain couples TRBV27 to TRBJ2-2; 8 positions agree with TRBD1. V was pared by 5 bases and J by 4 bases, with 6 bases of the junction left unmatched. The CDR3 spans 15 residues. In germline, CDR1 is MNHEY, CDR2 SMNVEV (reference sequence). The CDR3 loop reads CASSRGQGPTGELFF. In nucleotides, the CDR3 is TGTGCCAGCAGTCGAGGACAGGGACCCACCGGGGAGCTGTTTTTT.

V and J are TRBV27 and TRBJ2-7; 7 bases map to TRBD1. Germline V gene lookup returns CDR1 MNHEY and CDR2 SMNVEV (reference sequence). V trimming: 5 bases; J trimming: 0 bases; junction bases outside the gene matches: 7. The CDR3 has 15 residues. The CDR3 DNA is TGTGCCAGCAGTCCGGACAGGAGCAGCTCCTACGAGCAGTACTTC. This gives the protein CASSPDRSSSYEQYF.

The rearrangement uses TRBV28 and TRBJ2-2, with D hard to call. CDR3 size: 13 residues. Germline assignment: CDR1 MDHEN and CDR2 SYDVKM. The ends were cut back, 3 bases at V and 2 bases at J, with 4 bases in the middle. CDR3 loop: CASSLFNTGELFF. As DNA, the CDR3 is TGTGCCAGCAGTTTGTTCAACACCGGGGAGCTGTTTTTT.

This clone was observed a single time. CDR3 protein: CASKGQGMVEQYF. CDR3 bases: TGTGCCAGTAAGGGGCAGGGGATGGTAGAGCAGTACTTC. The chain links TRBV19 to TRBJ2-7, with D perhaps matching TRBD1 (6 bases). V lost 7 bases to trimming and J lost 7 bases, with 17 bases between them. This CDR3 is 13 amino acids long. From germline, CDR1 is LNHDA and CDR2 SQIVND (reference sequence).

The chain recombines TRBV4-3 with TRBJ2-3; D remains unclear. Germline V gene lookup returns CDR1 LGHNA and CDR2 YSLEER. V shed 0 bases and J shed 5 bases, with 6 bases lying between them. CDR3 length: 13 residues. CDR3 protein: CASSQDLEDTQYF. The CDR3 DNA reads TGCGCCAGCAGCCAAGACCTGGAAGATACGCAGTATTTT.

The rearrangement uses TRBV9 and TRBJ2-3; D is undetermined. With 0 bases removed from V and 2 bases from J, the gap between germline ends came to 7 bases. The CDR3 sequence is 14 residues long. Germline-derived CDR1 and CDR2 are SGDLS and YYNGEE. This chain's CDR3 is CASSVVVSTDTQYF. The CDR3 bases are TGTGCCAGCAGCGTAGTGGTTTCCACAGATACGCAGTATTTT.

In regard to this clone: Other DNA sequences in the sample encode the same CDR3. The chain carries TRBV7-9 and TRBJ2-7; 10 positions agree with TRBD1. Germline trimming cut 5 bases from V and 3 bases from J; bases unmatched to any gene: 4. This CDR3 has 14 amino acids. Per the germline V gene, CDR1 is SEHNR and CDR2 is FQNEAQ (reference sequence). Written as DNA, the CDR3 is TGTGCCAGCAGCAGCGGACAGGGGGTCTACGAGCAGTACTTC. It is translated as CASSSGQGVYEQYF.